This T cell receptor (beta chain) was sequenced in a study of tumor-infiltrating lymphocytes in primary liver carcinoma. For each extraction, RNA and DNA were obtained together from approximately 20-30 mg of unsorted bulk tissue. Resecting the tumor surgically was how the patients' primary liver carcinoma was treated. A primer matching the constant region was used to make TCR beta cDNA from approximately 520 ng of total RNA. It was through three nested multiplex PCR rounds of slightly modified ARM-PCR that TCR beta libraries arose. Rounds one and two of PCR, each of about 10 cycles, were primed with TRBV1-TRBV30 forward primers and a C-beta reverse primer. TCRdb re-called the multiplex PCR reads through MiXCR, storing one row per CDR3 protein. This table has fewer than 150,000 distinct CDR3 sequences, 60% to 70% appearing once. Whole-study results and caveats: Tumor region pairs showed greater overlap than either tumor-adjacent or tumor-blood pairs did.

As concerns this clonotype: Its antigen is unknown.

Trimming removed 6 bases at V and 2 bases at J, with 23 bases between. The CDR3 has 18 residues. Germline CDR1 reads MNHEY; CDR2 reads SVGEGT. This receptor was obtained from a woman aged 60-75 years with primary liver carcinoma and hepatitis B virus infection. The chain recombines TRBV6-2 or TRBV6-3 with TRBJ1-5; TRBD1 is a possible D gene (6 bases). The sample comprised liver tumor tissue from sampling region 1. This sample's subset: tumor region T1, superior pole. The CDR3, as DNA: TGTGCCAGCAGCCCAGACACCCACAGAGAGGGGGGCAATCAGCCCCAGCATTTT. Translated, it gives CASSPDTHREGGNQPQHF.